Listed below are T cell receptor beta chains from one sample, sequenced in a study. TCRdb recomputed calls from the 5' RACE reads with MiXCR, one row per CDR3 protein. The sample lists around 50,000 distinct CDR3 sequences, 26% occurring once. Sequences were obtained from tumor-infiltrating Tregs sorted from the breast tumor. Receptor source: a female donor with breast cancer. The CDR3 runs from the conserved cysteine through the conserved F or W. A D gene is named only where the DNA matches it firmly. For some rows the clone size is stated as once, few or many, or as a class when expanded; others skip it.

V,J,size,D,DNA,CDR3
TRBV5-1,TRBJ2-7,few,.,TGCGCCAGCAGCTTGGCCCCGAGCTCCTACGAGCAGTACTTC,CASSLAPSSYEQYF
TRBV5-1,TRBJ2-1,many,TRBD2,TGCGCCAGCAGCGACGGGACTAGCGGCTACAATGAGCAGTTCTTC,CASSDGTSGYNEQFF
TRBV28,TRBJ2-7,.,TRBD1,TGTGCCAGCAGTTTACCTCAATTCAGGGGGTCCTACGGCGACGAGCAGTACTTC,CASSLPQFRGSYGDEQYF
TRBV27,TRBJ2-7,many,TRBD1,TGTGCCAGCAGTTATCGGGACAGGGACTACGAGCAGTACTTC,CASSYRDRDYEQYF
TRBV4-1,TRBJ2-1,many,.,TGCGCCAGCAGCCAAGAATTCCAGGGTTTTGGCTCCTACAATGAGCAGTTCTTC,CASSQEFQGFGSYNEQFF
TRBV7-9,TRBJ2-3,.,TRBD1,TGTGCCAGCAGCCTGTTAGGACAGGGCGATACGCAGTATTTT,CASSLLGQGDTQYF
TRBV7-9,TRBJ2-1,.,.,TGTGCCAGCAGCTCCGGGCTGGGGGATGAGCAGTTCTTC,CASSSGLGDEQFF
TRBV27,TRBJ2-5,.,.,TGTGCCAGCAGTCCCGGTTTAGTGCGAGTTGGGACCCAGTACTTC,CASSPGLVRVGTQYF
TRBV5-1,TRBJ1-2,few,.,TGCGCCAGCAGCTTTGAGGGTATGGGAGGCTACACCTTC,CASSFEGMGGYTF
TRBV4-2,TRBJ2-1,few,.,TGTGCCAGCAGCCAAGATCTGGGGGCGGGCTTAACCTACAATGAGCAGTTCTTC,CASSQDLGAGLTYNEQFF
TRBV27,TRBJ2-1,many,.,TGTGCCAGCAGTCTACCCTCCTTGGAGCGGAGACCCTGGAATGAGCAGTTCTTC,CASSLPSLERRPWNEQFF
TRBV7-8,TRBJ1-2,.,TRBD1,TGTGCCAGCAGCCGAGGACAGGGGAGTTTAGGCTACACCTTC,CASSRGQGSLGYTF
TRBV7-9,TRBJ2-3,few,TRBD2,TGTGCCAGCAGCCCAGGACTAGCGGGGGTTACGCAGTATTTT,CASSPGLAGVTQYF
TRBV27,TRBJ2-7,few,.,TGTGCCAGCAGACGGGGTTTCTCGCAGTACTTC,CASRRGFSQYF
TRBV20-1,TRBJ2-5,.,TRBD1,TGCAGTGCGACCGGGACAGGGGTTAAGACCCAGTACTTC,CSATGTGVKTQYF
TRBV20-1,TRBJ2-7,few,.,TGCAGTGCTAGAGTAGGAGCGCAAGCCTCCTACGAGCAGTACTTC,CSARVGAQASYEQYF
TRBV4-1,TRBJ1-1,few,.,TGCGCCAGCAGCCATGGTTCCAGAAACACTGAAGCTTTCTTT,CASSHGSRNTEAFF
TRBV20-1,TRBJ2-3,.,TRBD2,TGCAGTGCTAGAGATCGTATTCTAGCGGGAGGTGGGGATACGCAGTATTTT,CSARDRILAGGGDTQYF
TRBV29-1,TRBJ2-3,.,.,TGCAGTTTGCGGGGATCAGATACGCAGTATTTT,CSLRGSDTQYF
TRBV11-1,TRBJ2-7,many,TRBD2,TGTGCCAGCAGCTTCACTAGCGGGCCCTACGAGCAGTACTTC,CASSFTSGPYEQYF
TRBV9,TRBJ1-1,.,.,TGTGCCAGCAGCCCGCAGGAGACCCCTCTAGAAGCTTTCTTT,CASSPQETPLEAFF
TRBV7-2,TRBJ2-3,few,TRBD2,TGTGCCAGCAGCCGTCGAGCGGGAATGGGTGTAACAGATACGCAGTATTTT,CASSRRAGMGVTDTQYF
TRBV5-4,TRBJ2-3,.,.,TGTGCCAGCAGCTTGATTGGGGCCGCAGATACGCAGTATTTT,CASSLIGAADTQYF
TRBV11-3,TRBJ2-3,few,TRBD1,TGTGCCAGCAGCCCAGGAAAGGGGGCTGTAGATACGCAGTATTTT,CASSPGKGAVDTQYF
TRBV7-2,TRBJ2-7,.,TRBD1,TGTGCCAGCAGCTTATGGGCAGGGGGTTACGAGCAGTACTTC,CASSLWAGGYEQYF
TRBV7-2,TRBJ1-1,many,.,TGTGCCAGCAGCTTAGTTCGTCAGAACACTGAAGCTTTCTTT,CASSLVRQNTEAFF
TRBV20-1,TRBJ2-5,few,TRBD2,TGCAGTGCTAGAGGGAGTAGACTAGCGGGGTCCCAAGAGACCCAGTACTTC,CSARGSRLAGSQETQYF
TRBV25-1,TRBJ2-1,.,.,TGTGCCAGCAGTATTACTAATGTTAATGAGCAGTTCTTC,CASSITNVNEQFF
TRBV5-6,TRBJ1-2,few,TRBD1,TGTGCCAGCAGCTTGGAAACAGGGGACTATGGCTACACCTTC,CASSLETGDYGYTF
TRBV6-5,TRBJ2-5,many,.,TGTGCCAGCAGTTACCAGAAAACTACTTGGGAGACCCAGTACTTC,CASSYQKTTWETQYF
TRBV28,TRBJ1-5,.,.,TGTGCCAGCAGTCTACAGGGAGCGGATCAGCCCCAGCATTTT,CASSLQGADQPQHF
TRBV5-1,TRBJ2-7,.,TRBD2,TGCGCCAGCAGCCCGGCTAGCGGAGCAACCTACGAGCAGTACTTC,CASSPASGATYEQYF